Listed below are T cell receptor beta chains from one sample, sequenced in a study of blood T cells in healthy people across ages. From the 5' RACE reads, TCRdb called clonotypes with MiXCR, one entry per CDR3 protein. Of more than 750,000 distinct CDR3 sequences listed, about 29% are singletons. This sample also belongs to another study, concerning T cells of mothers and their children.

Sequenced input: blood. The origin of the receptors is a woman aged 40 to 49 in good health. Both conserved end residues are part of each CDR3. The order of the fields is J gene, clone size, V gene, D gene, CDR3 DNA, CDR3 protein. D genes are given only for firm matches. Expanded clones get a size class; other rows say once, few or many, or leave the size out.

j_call: TRBJ2-1
clone_size: .
v_call: TRBV13
d_call: .
cdr3_nt: TGTGCCAGCAGCCGGACCTACAATGAGCAGTTCTTC
cdr3_aa: CASSRTYNEQFF

j_call: TRBJ2-2
clone_size: few
v_call: TRBV4-1
d_call: .
cdr3_nt: TGCGCCAGCAGCCAAGATACCCTCAGGGGTCCCGGGGAGCTGTTTTTT
cdr3_aa: CASSQDTLRGPGELFF

j_call: TRBJ1-6
clone_size: .
v_call: TRBV21-1
d_call: .
cdr3_nt: TGTGCCAGCAGCAAAGGTCAACCGGGACTGCTAGATTCACCCCTCCACTTT
cdr3_aa: CASSKGQPGLLDSPLHF

j_call: TRBJ1-1
clone_size: .
v_call: TRBV12-3/TRBV12-4
d_call: .
cdr3_nt: TGTGCCAGCAGTTTAAGTAAGGGGAACACTGAAGCTTTCTTT
cdr3_aa: CASSLSKGNTEAFF

j_call: TRBJ2-3
clone_size: .
v_call: TRBV7-2
d_call: .
cdr3_nt: TGTGCCAGCAGCCCATACTTTGGCGGGGTCAGGGCAGATACGCAGTATTTT
cdr3_aa: CASSPYFGGVRADTQYF

j_call: TRBJ1-2
clone_size: few
v_call: TRBV21-1
d_call: .
cdr3_nt: TGTGCCAGCAGCAAGCCCCGAAGAGGGTCCTTTGGCTATGGCTACACCTTC
cdr3_aa: CASSKPRRGSFGYGYTF

j_call: TRBJ2-7
clone_size: .
v_call: TRBV5-6
d_call: TRBD1
cdr3_nt: TGTGCCAGCAGCTTCCAGGGGGAGAACTACGAGCAGTACTTC
cdr3_aa: CASSFQGENYEQYF

j_call: TRBJ2-7
clone_size: .
v_call: TRBV27
d_call: TRBD1
cdr3_nt: TGTGCCAGCAGTACACAGGGGGCGGTTTCCTACGAGCAGTACTTC
cdr3_aa: CASSTQGAVSYEQYF

j_call: TRBJ2-1
clone_size: few
v_call: TRBV9
d_call: TRBD2
cdr3_nt: TGTGCCAGCTCCTGGCGGGGGGGCCCCAATGAGCAGTTCTTC
cdr3_aa: CASSWRGGPNEQFF

j_call: TRBJ1-2
clone_size: .
v_call: TRBV28
d_call: TRBD1
cdr3_nt: TGTGCCAGCAGTTTTGACCGTATTACAGGGGACTATGGCTACACCTTC
cdr3_aa: CASSFDRITGDYGYTF

j_call: TRBJ2-3
clone_size: many
v_call: TRBV11-2
d_call: .
cdr3_nt: TGTGCCAGCAGCTTAAATCCGACGGGGCCGGATACGCAGTATTTT
cdr3_aa: CASSLNPTGPDTQYF

j_call: TRBJ2-1
clone_size: .
v_call: TRBV20-1
d_call: .
cdr3_nt: TGCAGTGCTAGAGGAAACGGCAATGAGCAGTTCTTC
cdr3_aa: CSARGNGNEQFF

j_call: TRBJ2-7
clone_size: few
v_call: TRBV7-4
d_call: TRBD1
cdr3_nt: TGTCCTTATTGTTGGGGACAGAAAAACCGTTACGAGCAGTACTTC
cdr3_aa: CPYCWGQKNRYEQYF

j_call: TRBJ2-5
clone_size: .
v_call: TRBV27
d_call: .
cdr3_nt: TGTGCCAGCAGTTTCATGGACGGAGAGACCCAGTACTTC
cdr3_aa: CASSFMDGETQYF

j_call: TRBJ1-2
clone_size: few
v_call: TRBV5-1
d_call: .
cdr3_nt: TGCGCCAGCAGCTTGGAAGGTGCCCGGGGCTACACCTTC
cdr3_aa: CASSLEGARGYTF

j_call: TRBJ2-7
clone_size: .
v_call: TRBV3-1
d_call: .
cdr3_nt: TGTGCCAGCAGCCAAGCCCCGGGGCTAGCCTACGAGCAGTACTTC
cdr3_aa: CASSQAPGLAYEQYF

j_call: TRBJ1-4
clone_size: .
v_call: TRBV2
d_call: .
cdr3_nt: TGTGCCAGCAGGGTACAGGCGTCTAATGAAAAACTGTTTTTT
cdr3_aa: CASRVQASNEKLFF